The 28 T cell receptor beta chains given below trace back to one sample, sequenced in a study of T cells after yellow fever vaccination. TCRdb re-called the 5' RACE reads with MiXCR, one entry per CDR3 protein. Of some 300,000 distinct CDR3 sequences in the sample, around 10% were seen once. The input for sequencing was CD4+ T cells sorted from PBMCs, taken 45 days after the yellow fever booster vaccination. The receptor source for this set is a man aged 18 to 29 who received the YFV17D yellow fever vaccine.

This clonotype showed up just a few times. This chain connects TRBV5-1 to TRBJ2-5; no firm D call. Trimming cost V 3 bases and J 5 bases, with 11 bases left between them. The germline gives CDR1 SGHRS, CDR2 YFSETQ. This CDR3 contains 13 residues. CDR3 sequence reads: CASSSSLGETQYF. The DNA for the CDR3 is TGCGCCAGCAGCTCCTCCCTTGGGGAGACCCAGTACTTC.

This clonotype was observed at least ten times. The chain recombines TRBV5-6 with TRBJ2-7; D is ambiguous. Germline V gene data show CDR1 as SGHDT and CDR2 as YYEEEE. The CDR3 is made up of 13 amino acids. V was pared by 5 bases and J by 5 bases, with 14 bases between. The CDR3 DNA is TGTGCCAGCAGATCCAGTCGCATTCACGAGCAGTACGTC. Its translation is CASRSSRIHEQYV.

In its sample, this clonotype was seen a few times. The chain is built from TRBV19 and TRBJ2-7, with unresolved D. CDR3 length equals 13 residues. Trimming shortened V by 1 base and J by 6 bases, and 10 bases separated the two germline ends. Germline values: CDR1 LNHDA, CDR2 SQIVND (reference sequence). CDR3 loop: CASSIAGESEQYV. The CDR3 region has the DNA TGTGCCAGTAGTATAGCTGGGGAAAGCGAGCAGTACGTC.

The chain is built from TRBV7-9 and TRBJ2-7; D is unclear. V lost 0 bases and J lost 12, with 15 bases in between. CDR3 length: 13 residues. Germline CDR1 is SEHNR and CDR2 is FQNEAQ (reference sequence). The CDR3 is CASSLAGGRKGYF. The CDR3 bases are TGTGCCAGCAGCTTAGCGGGCGGTCGGAAGGGGTACTTC.

In nucleotides, the CDR3 is TGTGCCAGCAGCCGCCGATGGGACACTGAAGCTTTCTTT. Protein sequence: CASSRRWDTEAFF. The chain recombines TRBV14 with TRBJ1-1; D remains ambiguous. This CDR3 spans 13 amino acids. Germline V gene sequence: CDR1 SGHDN, CDR2 FVKESK. V lost 4 bases, J lost 3 bases, and 9 bases lay in between.

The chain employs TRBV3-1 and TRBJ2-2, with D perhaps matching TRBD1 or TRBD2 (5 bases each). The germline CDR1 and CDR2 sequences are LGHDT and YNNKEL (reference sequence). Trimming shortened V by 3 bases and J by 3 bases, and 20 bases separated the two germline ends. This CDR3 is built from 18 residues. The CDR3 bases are TGTGCCAGCAGCCAGGGTCTCCCGAGAGGGGTCGACACCGGGGAGCTGTTTTTT. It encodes CASSQGLPRGVDTGELFF.

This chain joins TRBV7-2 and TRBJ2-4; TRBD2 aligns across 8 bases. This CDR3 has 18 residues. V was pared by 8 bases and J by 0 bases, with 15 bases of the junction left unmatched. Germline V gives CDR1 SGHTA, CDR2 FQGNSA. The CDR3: CASGRLGGGTLAKNIQYF. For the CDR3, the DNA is TGTGCCAGCGGCCGGTTGGGCGGGGGGACCCTAGCCAAAAACATTCAGTACTTC.

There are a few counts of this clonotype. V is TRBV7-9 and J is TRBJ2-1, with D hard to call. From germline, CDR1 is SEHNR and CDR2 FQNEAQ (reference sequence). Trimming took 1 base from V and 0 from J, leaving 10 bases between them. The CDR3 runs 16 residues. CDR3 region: CASSLDLGSSYNEQFF. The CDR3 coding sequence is TGTGCCAGCAGCTTAGATCTGGGCAGCTCCTACAATGAGCAGTTCTTC.

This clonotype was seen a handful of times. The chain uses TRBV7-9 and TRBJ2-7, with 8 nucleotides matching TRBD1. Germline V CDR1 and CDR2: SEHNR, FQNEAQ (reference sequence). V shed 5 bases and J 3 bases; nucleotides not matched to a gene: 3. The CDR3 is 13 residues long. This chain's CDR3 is CASSRTGSYEQYV. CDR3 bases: TGTGCCAGCAGCCGGACAGGGAGCTACGAGCAGTACGTC.

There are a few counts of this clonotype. The CDR3 loop is CASSRSQGSDEQYF. In nucleotides, the CDR3 is TGTGCCAGCAGTAGAAGCCAGGGATCTGACGAGCAGTACTTC. The chain is built from TRBV7-9 and TRBJ2-7; the D gene is possibly TRBD1 (5 bases). V was clipped by 6 bases and J by 5 bases, with 17 bases between them. The germline V gene encodes CDR1 SEHNR and CDR2 FQNEAQ (reference sequence). The CDR3 runs 14 residues.

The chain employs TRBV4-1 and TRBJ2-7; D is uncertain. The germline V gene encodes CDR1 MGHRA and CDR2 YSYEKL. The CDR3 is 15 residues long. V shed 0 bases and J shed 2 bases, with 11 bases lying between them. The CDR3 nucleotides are TGCGCCAGCAGCCAAGATTCCTCACCCCCCTACGAGCAGTACTTC. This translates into CASSQDSSPPYEQYF.

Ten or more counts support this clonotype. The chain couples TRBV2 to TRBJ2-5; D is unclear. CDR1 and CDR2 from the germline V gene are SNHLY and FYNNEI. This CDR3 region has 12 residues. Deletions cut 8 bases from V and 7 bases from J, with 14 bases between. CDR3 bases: TGTGCCAGCCGAGAGACCCGTGGGACCCAGTACTTC. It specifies CASRETRGTQYF.

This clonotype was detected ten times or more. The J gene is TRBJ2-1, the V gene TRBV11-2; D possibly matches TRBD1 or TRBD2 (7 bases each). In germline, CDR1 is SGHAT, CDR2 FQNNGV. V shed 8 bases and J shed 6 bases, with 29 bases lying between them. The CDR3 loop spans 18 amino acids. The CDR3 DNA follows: TGTGCCAGCCGCGAAATTAGGGGGCGGGGGACCAGGTCCAATGAGCAGTTCTTC. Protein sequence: CASREIRGRGTRSNEQFF.

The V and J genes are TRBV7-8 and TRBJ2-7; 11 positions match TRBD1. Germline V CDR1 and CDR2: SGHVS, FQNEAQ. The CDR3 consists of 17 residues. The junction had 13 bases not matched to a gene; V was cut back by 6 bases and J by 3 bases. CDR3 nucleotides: TGTGCCAGCAGACCCACCGGGACAGGGGGTGATAACTACGAGCAGTACGTC. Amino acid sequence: CASRPTGTGGDNYEQYV.

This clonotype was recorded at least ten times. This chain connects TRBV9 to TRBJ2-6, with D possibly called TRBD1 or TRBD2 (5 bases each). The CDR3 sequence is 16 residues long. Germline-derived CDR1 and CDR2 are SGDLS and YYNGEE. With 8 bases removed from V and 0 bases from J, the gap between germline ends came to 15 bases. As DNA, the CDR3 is TGTGCCAGAACCCGGGGCCTACCCTCTGGGGCCAACGTCCTGACTTTC. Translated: CARTRGLPSGANVLTF.

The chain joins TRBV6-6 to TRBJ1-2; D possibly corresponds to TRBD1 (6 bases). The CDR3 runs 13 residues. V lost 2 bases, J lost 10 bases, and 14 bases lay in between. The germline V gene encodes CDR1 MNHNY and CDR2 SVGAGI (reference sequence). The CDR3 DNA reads TGTGCCAGCAGTTACGGACAGAGAGATGACTACACCTTC. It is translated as CASSYGQRDDYTF.

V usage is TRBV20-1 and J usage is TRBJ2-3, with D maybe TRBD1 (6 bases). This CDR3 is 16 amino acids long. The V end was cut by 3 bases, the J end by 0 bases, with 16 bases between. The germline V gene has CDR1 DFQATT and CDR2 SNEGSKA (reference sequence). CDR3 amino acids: CSASWFGQGSTDTQYF. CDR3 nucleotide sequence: TGCAGTGCTAGTTGGTTTGGGCAGGGGAGCACAGATACGCAGTATTTT.

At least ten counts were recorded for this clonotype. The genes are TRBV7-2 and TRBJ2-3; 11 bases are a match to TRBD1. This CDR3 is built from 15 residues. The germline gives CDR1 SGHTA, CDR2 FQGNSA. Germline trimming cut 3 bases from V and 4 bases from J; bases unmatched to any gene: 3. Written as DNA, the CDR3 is TGTGCCAGCAGCTTGCGGGGACAGGGGGCAGATACGCAGTATTTT. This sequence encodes CASSLRGQGADTQYF.

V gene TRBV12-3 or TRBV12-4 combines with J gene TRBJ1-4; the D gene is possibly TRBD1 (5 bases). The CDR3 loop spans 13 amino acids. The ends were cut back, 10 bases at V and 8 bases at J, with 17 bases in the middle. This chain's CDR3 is CANPRGGCEKLFF. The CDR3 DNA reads TGTGCCAACCCCCGGGGGGGTTGCGAAAAACTGTTTTTT.

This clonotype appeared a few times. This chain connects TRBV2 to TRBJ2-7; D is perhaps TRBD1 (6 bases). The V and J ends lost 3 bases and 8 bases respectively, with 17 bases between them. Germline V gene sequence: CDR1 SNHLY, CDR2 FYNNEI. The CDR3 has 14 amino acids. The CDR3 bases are TGTGCCAGCAGTGATGTGGGGGCCGGCTTGAAGCAGTACTTC. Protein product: CASSDVGAGLKQYF.

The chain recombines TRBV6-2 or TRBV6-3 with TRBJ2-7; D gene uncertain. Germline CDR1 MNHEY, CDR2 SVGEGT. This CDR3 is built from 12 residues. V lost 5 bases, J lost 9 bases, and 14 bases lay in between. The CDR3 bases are TGTGCCAGCAGTCCCGGACGGATGGGGCAGTACGTC. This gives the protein CASSPGRMGQYV.

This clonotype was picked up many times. CDR3 in DNA: TGTGCCAGCAGCCAAGAATATCTTAGTGTGTCACCCCTCCACTTT. It codes for CASSQEYLSVSPLHF. The chain is built from TRBV4-2 and TRBJ1-6; D not resolved. This CDR3 spans 15 amino acids. Germline CDR1 is LGHNA and CDR2 is YNFKEQ. The ends were cut back, 0 bases at V and 10 bases at J, with 13 bases in the middle.

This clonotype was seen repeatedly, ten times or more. CDR3 DNA: TGTGCCAGCTCACCGAGGACTAGCGGGGGAGGGGATACGCAGTATTTT. This gives the protein CASSPRTSGGGDTQYF. The chain uses TRBV18 and TRBJ2-3; 13 nucleotides align to TRBD2. There are 16 residues in the CDR3. Trimming took 3 bases from V and 6 from J; bases not matched to a gene: 6. Germline values: CDR1 KGHSH, CDR2 LQKENI.

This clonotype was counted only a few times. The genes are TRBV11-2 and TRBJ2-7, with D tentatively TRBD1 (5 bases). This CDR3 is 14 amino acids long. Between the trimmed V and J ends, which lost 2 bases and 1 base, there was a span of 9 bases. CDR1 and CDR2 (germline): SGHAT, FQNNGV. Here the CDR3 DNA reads TGTGCCAGCAGCTTATCCAGGGCTTCCTACGAGCAGTACTTC. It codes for CASSLSRASYEQYF. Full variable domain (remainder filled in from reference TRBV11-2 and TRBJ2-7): EAGVAQSPRYKIIEKRQSVAFWCNPISGHATLYWYQQILGQGPKLLIQFQNNGVVDDSQLPKDRFSAERLKGVDSTLKIQPAKLEDSAVYLCASSLSRASYEQYFGPGTRLTVT.

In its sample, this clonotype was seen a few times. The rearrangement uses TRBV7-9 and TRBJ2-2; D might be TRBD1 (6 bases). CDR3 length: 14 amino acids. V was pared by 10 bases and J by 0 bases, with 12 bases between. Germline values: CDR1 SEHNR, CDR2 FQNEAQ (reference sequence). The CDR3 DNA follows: TGTGCCACCCAGACAGGAGCGAACACCGGGGAGCTGTTTTTT. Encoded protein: CATQTGANTGELFF.

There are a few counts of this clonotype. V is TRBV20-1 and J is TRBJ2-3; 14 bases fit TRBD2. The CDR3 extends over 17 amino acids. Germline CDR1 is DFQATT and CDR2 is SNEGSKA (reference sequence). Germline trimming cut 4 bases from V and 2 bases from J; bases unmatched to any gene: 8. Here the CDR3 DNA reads TGCAGTGCTAAGTCCCCGGGACTAGCGGGGGCCACAGATACGCAGTATTTT. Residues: CSAKSPGLAGATDTQYF.

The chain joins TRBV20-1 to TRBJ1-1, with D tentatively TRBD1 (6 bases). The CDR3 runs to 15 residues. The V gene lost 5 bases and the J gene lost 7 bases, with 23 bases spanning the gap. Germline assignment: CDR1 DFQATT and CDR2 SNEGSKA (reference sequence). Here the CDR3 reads CSASGDPREPFEAFF. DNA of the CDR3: TGCAGTGCTTCAGGGGACCCAAGGGAGCCTTTTGAAGCTTTCTTT.

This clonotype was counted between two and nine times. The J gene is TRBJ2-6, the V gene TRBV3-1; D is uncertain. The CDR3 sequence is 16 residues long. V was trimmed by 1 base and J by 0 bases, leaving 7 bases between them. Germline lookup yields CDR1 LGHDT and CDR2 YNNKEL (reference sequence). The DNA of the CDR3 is TGTGCCAGCAGCCAAGGCGTGGCCTCTGGGGCCAACGTCCTGACTTTC. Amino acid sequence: CASSQGVASGANVLTF.